These 14 T cell receptor beta chains originate from one sample sequenced in a study of T cell responses to AZD1222 COVID-19 vaccine. The assay was immunoSEQ multiplex PCR, and TCRdb's table has in-frame clones only and misses some. The sample holds about 85,000 clones, 85% to 90% seen once. The input for sequencing was peripheral blood, taken on day 0 of AZD1222 vaccination. All receptors derive from an adult in good health.

In its sample, this clone was seen a few times. This sequence joins TRBV5-1 and TRBJ1-2; 7 nucleotides match TRBD1. V lost 3 bases to trimming and J lost 0 bases; unmatched junction nucleotides: 5. Germline V gene sequence: CDR1 SGHRS, CDR2 YFSETQ. The CDR3 has 15 amino acids. CDR3 sequence reads: CASSSGQSPNYGYTF. CDR3 DNA sequence: TGCGCCAGCAGCTCGGGACAGTCGCCTAACTATGGCTACACCTTC. The entire variable domain, with the rest obtained from reference TRBV5-1 and TRBJ1-2, is as follows: KAGVTQTPRYLIKTRGQQVTLSCSPISGHRSVSWYQQTPGQGLQFLFEYFSETQRNKGNFPGRFSGRQFSNSRSEMNVSTLELGDSALYLCASSSGQSPNYGYTFGSGTRLTVV.

The count of this clone is one. The chain links TRBV4-1 to TRBJ1-3; possibly TRBD1 for D (5 bases). The CDR3 is 17 amino acids. Germline CDR1 and CDR2: MGHRA and YSYEKL. Trimming took off 2 bases at V and 0 bases at J, with 14 bases between the two ends. CDR3 in DNA: TGCGCCAGCAGCCAACCCGACCAGGGATTCTCTGGAAACACCATATATTTT. It encodes CASSQPDQGFSGNTIYF.

This clone was observed a handful of times. This chain uses TRBV10-3 with TRBJ1-2, with D possibly matching TRBD1 (6 bases). Trimming left V 5 bases short and J 2 bases short, with 9 bases between. Per germline, CDR1 ENHRY and CDR2 SYGVKD. CDR3 length: 13 residues. CDR3 in amino acids: CAISRGQNYGYTF. Written as DNA, the CDR3 is TGTGCCATCAGTCGGGGACAAAACTATGGCTACACCTTC.

V and J are TRBV2 and TRBJ1-5, with D possibly matching TRBD1 (5 bases). V was cut by 6 bases and J by 2 bases, with 14 bases left in between. Germline values: CDR1 SNHLY, CDR2 FYNNEI. This CDR3 has 15 amino acids. Written as DNA, the CDR3 is TGTGCCAGCAGCCGAGCCGGGACCGGCAATCAGCCCCAGCATTTT. Protein: CASSRAGTGNQPQHF.

The V and J genes are TRBV19 and TRBJ1-1, with TRBD1 as a possible D gene (5 bases). V lost 7 bases to trimming and J lost 3 bases, with 15 bases between them. Germline V CDR1 and CDR2: LNHDA, SQIVND (reference sequence). The CDR3 is 14 residues long. The CDR3 nucleotides are TGTGCCAGTACTGGGACCCGGCCGGACACTGAAGCTTTCTTT. The encoded protein is CASTGTRPDTEAFF. The full variable domain, rest sourced from reference TRBV19 and TRBJ1-1, is DGGITQSPKYLFRKEGQNVTLSCEQNLNHDAMYWYRQDPGQGLRLIYYSQIVNDFQKGDIAEGYSVSREKKESFPLTVTSAQKNPTAFYLCASTGTRPDTEAFFGQGTRLTVV.

V gene TRBV7-3 combines with J gene TRBJ2-1; a possible D gene is TRBD2 (6 bases). Germline assignment: CDR1 SGHTA and CDR2 FQGTGA. Trimming removed 8 bases from V and 5 bases from J, with 16 bases in between. This CDR3 is built from 14 residues. The CDR3 is CASAGGRGNNEQFF. CDR3 in DNA: TGTGCCAGCGCAGGCGGGCGGGGCAACAATGAGCAGTTCTTC.

This chain links TRBV27 with TRBJ2-2, with no clear D. This CDR3 comprises 12 residues. CDR1 and CDR2 from the germline V gene are MNHEY and SMNVEV (reference sequence). V was shortened by 8 bases and J by 5 bases, with 9 bases between the two germline ends. This chain's CDR3 is CASPVRTGELFF. CDR3 in DNA: TGTGCCAGCCCCGTAAGGACCGGGGAGCTGTTTTTT.

J is TRBJ1-5 and V is TRBV19; a weak D match, TRBD1 (6 bases). The V end was cut by 2 bases, the J end by 4 bases, with 15 bases between. The CDR3 has 16 amino acids. Germline V lookup: CDR1 LNHDA, CDR2 SQIVND (reference sequence). As DNA, the CDR3 is TGTGCCAGTAGTATAATGTCAGGGGTGGGTAATCAGCCCCAGCATTTT. It is translated as CASSIMSGVGNQPQHF. The whole variable domain, filled in from reference TRBV19 and TRBJ1-5, reads DGGITQSPKYLFRKEGQNVTLSCEQNLNHDAMYWYRQDPGQGLRLIYYSQIVNDFQKGDIAEGYSVSREKKESFPLTVTSAQKNPTAFYLCASSIMSGVGNQPQHFGDGTRLSIL.

This chain joins TRBV10-3 and TRBJ1-5; D call uncertain. This CDR3 region has 12 residues. From germline, CDR1 is ENHRY and CDR2 SYGVKD. V was trimmed by 2 bases and J by 7 bases, leaving 6 bases between them. The CDR3 DNA follows: TGTGCCATCAGTGAGGGCAGCCAGCCCCAGCATTTT. Its protein product is CAISEGSQPQHF.

This clone was seen a handful of times. The rearrangement uses TRBV10-3 and TRBJ1-5; D unresolved. This CDR3 comprises 14 residues. Between the trimmed V and J ends, which lost 0 bases and 5 bases, there was a span of 8 bases. The germline V gene encodes CDR1 ENHRY and CDR2 SYGVKD. The CDR3, as DNA: TGTGCCATCAGTGAGTCCGCAGAGTATCAGCCCCAGCATTTT. Translating gives CAISESAEYQPQHF.

The V call is TRBV5-1, the J call TRBJ2-1; D gene uncertain. V lost 0 bases, J lost 6 bases, and 4 bases lay in between. This CDR3 has 12 amino acids. Germline V gene sequence: CDR1 SGHRS, CDR2 YFSETQ. CDR3 DNA: TGCGCCAGCAGCTTGGCCTTCAATGAGCAGTTCTTC. Translation gives CASSLAFNEQFF.

This clone has a single count. The chain links TRBV7-9 to TRBJ1-2, with D uncertain. Germline CDR1 SEHNR, CDR2 FQNEAQ (reference sequence). The CDR3 is 16 residues long. The V end was cut by 4 bases, the J end by 4 bases, with 19 bases between. DNA of the CDR3: TGTGCCAGCAGCTCCACCAAGGCGCCGGGGTTCTATGGCTACACCTTC. This encodes CASSSTKAPGFYGYTF.

The CDR3 spells CGATSNYGYTF. In DNA, the CDR3 is TGTGGGGCTACTTCTAACTATGGCTACACCTTC. The J gene is TRBJ1-2, the V gene TRBV28; no reliable D call. Germline-derived CDR1 and CDR2 are MDHEN and SYDVKM. The CDR3 is made up of 11 amino acids.

The chain carries TRBV19 and TRBJ2-7, with D unresolved. Germline V gene lookup returns CDR1 LNHDA and CDR2 SQIVND (reference sequence). V was trimmed by 6 bases and J by 2 bases, leaving 14 bases between them. This CDR3 has 14 residues. CDR3 protein: CASRTHGTAYEQYF. The CDR3 region has the DNA TGTGCCAGTAGAACACATGGAACAGCCTACGAGCAGTACTTC.